This T cell receptor beta chain stems from a study of shared clonotypes between healthy human individuals (dated by TCRdb to 2019 to 2021). Broadly, across the study: The cohort included three men and a couple of women between 18 and 49 years of age. For each donor, CD4 naive and CD4 memory were each given three plates, CD8 naive was given two plates, and CD8 memory was given one plate. To estimate repertoire size and how much clonotypes are shared between individuals, the study performed deep sequencing of blood TCR repertoires from 4 to 6 healthy adults. Different laboratories and diverse techniques were used to prepare libraries and sequence TCR repertoires, to increase sequencing depth and limit assay-specific biases. Leukapheresis yielded between about 0.9 and 8.9 billion PBMCs per donor. The study at large found these results: Sampling was restricted to blood, and TCR repertoires in tissue are likely to differ from TCR repertoires in blood. Incomplete sequencing was indicated by rarefaction of sorted-subset datasets, despite the large sequencing depth. Estimated clonotype richness was generally larger for naive than for memory subsets. Because the study included only a small number of donors, the genetic and exposure-history diversity represented was limited. Compared with non-shared clonotypes, clonotypes shared by all four sorted-subset donors had higher generation probabilities. About 5% of naive CD4, approximately 3.7% of naive CD8, about 2.4% of memory CD4, and approximately 0.4% of memory CD8 clonotypes were shared across several donors. Pairwise subsampling indicated that sequencing depth was expected to affect the degree of clonotype sharing among donors.

For CDR1 and CDR2, the germline V gene lists KGHSH and LQKENI. At the junction V is shortened by 5 bases and J by 3 bases, with 11 bases in between. Inclusive of the bounding cysteine and phenylalanine, the CDR3 is 14 residues long. Only the CDR3 portion is preserved as DNA: 42 bases, with reading frame beginning at the first base. Concerning this clone itself: Its antigen is currently not known. Qualities for individual bases were not recorded, and no much larger clone is one base off.

Using the deep immunoSEQ assay, TCR CDR3 regions were amplified from genomic DNA by multiplex PCR. Genomic DNA extracted from each cell subset was distributed evenly over all wells of several immunoSEQ 96-well plates, and each plate served as one replicate. For sorted subsets, each replicate PCR was loaded with approximately 190 ng genomic DNA, equivalent to 32,000 or so T cell genomes. Purified libraries were quantified with a Qubit 3.0 fluorometer, sized on a Bioanalyzer 2100, and re-quantified with the KAPA Library Quantification kit. Each immunoSEQ 96-well plate was sequenced on its own single-read 150-cycle Illumina NextSeq 550 flow cell. In the paper's pipeline: Because the immunoSEQ output held only junctional sequences and lacked quality scores, the filtering could not match the filtering applied to full-length reads. To assign V/J genes and CDR3, sequences were annotated against IMGT germline references using PyIR, a Python wrapper for IgBLAST v1.9. Reads were removed for weak V/J assignments (E-value above 1e-6), missing CDR3, stop codons, out-of-frame junctions, or ambiguous translated residues. V3J clonotypes were defined as sequences sharing the same inferred V gene, J gene, and CDR3 amino acid sequence. The percentage overlap between two repertoires was calculated by dividing the number of shared unique clonotypes by the size of the smaller repertoire. Three approaches were used to assess repertoire richness: RTK rarefaction, the Chao1 estimator, and Recon v2.1 estimates of unobserved clonotypes. Generation probabilities were computed with OLGA for all TCRbeta clonotypes obtained by the gDNA method from four donors. The immuneACCESS repertoire file appears here via TCRdb, limited to in-frame rearrangements. These files lack a portion of the clones; in checked studies, under half of the deficit traces to unresolved V genes, and the cause of the others is not known. That table is the source of V, J and clone size, and D and trimming were worked out from the DNA. Within this sample are roughly 1,600,000 clones, with 98% to 99% of them counted one time only. Of the sample, 0.36% is held by the ten largest clones.

The donors were healthy, HIV-negative adults who had no recently reported acute infections or vaccinations. Only Caucasian adults living in Nashville, Tennessee, USA were represented among the donors. CD4+ T cells were enriched by magnetic negative selection, after which naive cells were positively selected on CD45RA and the negative fraction was taken as the memory subset. After blood collection by leukapheresis, PBMCs were isolated using Ficoll-Histopaque density gradient centrifugation and then cryopreserved in the vapor phase of liquid nitrogen. Analytical flow cytometry was used to check the purity and quantity of each magnetically sorted T cell population. Each sorted fraction had its genomic DNA isolated and then quantified by UV absorbance on a Nanodrop 2000c.

The clonotype comes from a man under 40 in good health. The chain is made from TRBV18 and TRBJ2-1; no D segment can be confidently identified. The sequenced sample was naive CD4+ T cells sorted from blood. In the paper's terms, the cell subset or site label means: CD45RA+ positively selected. For the CDR3, the sequence is CASSSEVFYNEQFF. The bases read TGTGCCAGCTCAAGTGAGGTTTTCTACAATGAGCAGTTCTTC.